This T cell receptor beta chain was captured by sequencing in a study of shared clonotypes between healthy human individuals (dated by TCRdb to the early 2020s). General notes on the study: A couple of women and a few men aged 18 to 49 years were included in the cohort. For each donor, three plates each were used for CD4 naive and CD4 memory, two plates were used for CD8 naive, and one plate was used for CD8 memory. To estimate repertoire size and how much clonotype sharing occurs between individuals, the study deeply sequenced the blood TCR repertoires of roughly 5 healthy adults. To increase sequencing depth and limit assay-specific biases, different laboratories used diverse techniques to prepare libraries and sequence TCR repertoires. Per donor, leukapheresis produced somewhere between about 0.9 and 9.5 billion PBMCs.

Comments on this clone: Its antigen is not yet known. No quality values exist for individual bases; no much larger clone is one base distant.

Healthy HIV-negative adults with no recently reported acute infections or vaccinations were included as donors. Only Caucasian adults living in Nashville, Tennessee, USA were represented among the donors. CD4+ T cells were enriched through magnetic negative selection, after which naive cells were positively selected on CD45RA and the remaining negative fraction served as the memory subset. After blood collection by leukapheresis, PBMCs were isolated using Ficoll-Histopaque density gradient centrifugation and then cryopreserved in the vapor phase of liquid nitrogen. Purity and quantity of every magnetically sorted T cell population were checked by analytical flow cytometry. Genomic DNA was isolated from every sorted fraction and measured by UV absorbance on a Nanodrop 2000c. The germline V gene supplies CDR1 KGHSH and CDR2 LQKENI. From the cysteine up to the phenylalanine, the CDR3 has a length of 16 residues. Only the CDR3 DNA stays, 48 bases, in frame from base 1. V lost 4 bases and J lost 5 bases, and the count of bases not matched to a germline gene is 10.

Using the deep immunoSEQ assay, TCR CDR3 regions were amplified from genomic DNA by multiplex PCR. Extracted genomic DNA from each cell subset was distributed evenly across all wells of several immunoSEQ 96-well plates, and each plate was treated as a replicate. For sorted subsets, each replicate PCR was loaded with 200 ng genomic DNA, equivalent to 30,000 or so T cell genomes. Purified libraries were measured with a Qubit 3.0 fluorometer, size-checked on a Bioanalyzer 2100, and measured again with the KAPA Library Quantification kit. A separate single-read 150-cycle Illumina NextSeq 550 flow cell was used to sequence each immunoSEQ 96-well plate. The published analysis was carried out like this. Because only junctional sequences without quality scores were contained in the immunoSEQ output, filtering matching that applied to full-length reads could not be performed. Sequences were annotated with PyIR, a Python wrapper for IgBLAST v1.9, using IMGT germline references to assign V/J genes and CDR3. Reads were filtered out if the reads had weak V/J assignments (E-value above 1e-6), no CDR3, stop codons, out-of-frame junctions, or ambiguous translated residues. V3J clonotypes were defined as sequences sharing the same inferred V gene, J gene, and CDR3 amino acid sequence. The percentage overlap between two repertoires was calculated by dividing the number of shared unique clonotypes by the size of the smaller repertoire. Richness of each repertoire was evaluated using RTK rarefaction, the Chao1 estimator, and Recon v2.1 estimates of unobserved clonotypes. Generation probabilities for all TCRbeta clonotypes obtained by the gDNA method from several donors were computed using OLGA. TCRdb's version of the immuneACCESS table is confined to in-frame rearrangements and falls short of the full clone set. An unresolved V gene accounts for under half of the shortfall where checked; the remainder is of unknown origin. D and trimming come from the DNA, and the V and J calls and clone size come from that table. Here the sample has millions of clones; 85% to 95% occur a single time. The ten largest account for approximately 0.13% of the sample.

Findings and caveats that apply to the study as a whole: Based on pairwise subsampling, the degree of clonotype sharing among donors was expected to be affected by sequencing depth. Even with the large sequencing depth, rarefaction of the sorted-subset datasets indicated that sequencing was incomplete. The small number of donors limited the genetic and exposure-history diversity represented. Across a handful of donors, roughly 5% of naive CD4, roughly 3.5% of naive CD8, approximately 2.5% of memory CD4, and around 0.4% of memory CD8 clonotypes were shared. Sampling was limited to blood, and TCR repertoires in tissue likely differ from TCR repertoires in blood. Compared with non-shared clonotypes, the clonotypes found in all four sorted-subset donors had higher generation probabilities. Larger estimated clonotype richness was generally found for naive subsets than for memory subsets.

Sequences were obtained from naive CD4+ T cells sorted from blood. The sample's cell subset or site label, in plain terms: CD45RA+ positively selected. Recombination linked TRBV18 to TRBJ2-2, with 7 central nucleotides matching TRBD1. The TCR comes from a man in his late teens or twenties in good health. The nucleotides read TGTGCCAGCTCACGTCCGACAGGGCTTGGGACCGGGGAGCTGTTTTTT. Translation gives CASSRPTGLGTGELFF. The reference TRBV18 and TRBJ2-2 proteins fill in what lies around the CDR3, so the full variable domain reads NAGVMQNPRHLVRRRGQEARLRCSPMKGHSHVYWYRQLPEEGLKFMVYLQKENIIDESGMPKERFSAEFPKEGPSILRIQQVVRGDSAAYFCASSRPTGLGTGELFFGEGSRLTVL.